This is a list of T cell receptor beta chains from one sample in a study of blood T cell repertoires in COVID-19. Clones were read by immunoSEQ multiplex PCR, and TCRdb kept only the in-frame ones, dropping some. The profile shows 160,000 or so clones, approximately 88% of them singletons. Sequencing was done on a sample of PBMCs or T cells enriched from blood (not recorded which). All receptors derive from a woman aged 45-60 years who had recovered from COVID-19. CDR3s include the opening cysteine and the closing phenylalanine or tryptophan. Each record gives: J gene, V gene, D gene, clone size, CDR3 protein, CDR3 DNA. D genes are given only for firm matches. Where a row states a size, it is once, few, many or the class of an expanded clone; other rows omit it.

j_call: TRBJ2-1
v_call: TRBV7-8
d_call: TRBD2
clone_size: few
cdr3_aa: CASSYRTSGEQFF
cdr3_nt: TGTGCCAGCAGCTACAGGACTAGCGGGGAGCAGTTCTTC

j_call: TRBJ1-1
v_call: TRBV6-5
d_call: -
clone_size: -
cdr3_aa: CASSYLGGTEAFF
cdr3_nt: TGTGCCAGCAGTTACTTAGGAGGCACTGAAGCTTTCTTT

j_call: TRBJ2-7
v_call: TRBV6-5
d_call: TRBD1
clone_size: -
cdr3_aa: CASSYLGQGGSEQYF
cdr3_nt: TGTGCCAGCAGTTACCTGGGACAGGGAGGGTCCGAGCAGTACTTC

j_call: TRBJ1-1
v_call: TRBV9
d_call: -
clone_size: -
cdr3_aa: CASSVVQGANTEAFF
cdr3_nt: TGTGCCAGCAGCGTAGTACAGGGCGCGAACACTGAAGCTTTCTTT

j_call: TRBJ1-3
v_call: TRBV3-1/TRBV3-2
d_call: -
clone_size: -
cdr3_aa: CASSQVGGSGNTIYF
cdr3_nt: TGTGCCAGCAGCCAAGTGGGGGGTTCTGGAAACACCATATATTTT

j_call: TRBJ2-3
v_call: TRBV6-2/TRBV6-3
d_call: -
clone_size: -
cdr3_aa: CASSSYLGTTDTQYF
cdr3_nt: TGTGCCAGCAGTAGCTACCTGGGGACTACAGATACGCAGTATTTT

j_call: TRBJ2-3
v_call: TRBV4-3
d_call: -
clone_size: -
cdr3_aa: CASSPGAHTDTQYF
cdr3_nt: TGCGCCAGCAGCCCGGGAGCCCACACAGATACGCAGTATTTT

j_call: TRBJ1-2
v_call: TRBV6-5
d_call: TRBD1
clone_size: -
cdr3_aa: CASRHGQGLYGYTF
cdr3_nt: TGTGCCAGCAGGCATGGACAGGGACTCTATGGCTACACCTTC

j_call: TRBJ2-7
v_call: TRBV7-2
d_call: TRBD2
clone_size: once
cdr3_aa: CASSPQRGAYEQYF
cdr3_nt: TGTGCCAGCAGCCCGCAGCGGGGGGCCTACGAGCAGTACTTC

j_call: TRBJ1-4
v_call: TRBV2
d_call: -
clone_size: -
cdr3_aa: CASSEHGGYNEKLFF
cdr3_nt: TGTGCCAGCAGTGAACACGGGGGATACAATGAAAAACTGTTTTTT

j_call: TRBJ1-4
v_call: TRBV30
d_call: -
clone_size: -
cdr3_aa: CAWTGANEKLFF
cdr3_nt: TGTGCCTGGACAGGGGCTAATGAAAAACTGTTTTTT

j_call: TRBJ1-2
v_call: TRBV12-3/TRBV12-4
d_call: -
clone_size: -
cdr3_aa: CASGQPNYGYTF
cdr3_nt: TGTGCCAGCGGGCAGCCTAACTATGGCTACACCTTC

j_call: TRBJ2-5
v_call: TRBV6-2/TRBV6-3
d_call: TRBD2
clone_size: -
cdr3_aa: CASSWSSGGPFQETQYF
cdr3_nt: TGTGCCAGCAGTTGGTCTAGCGGGGGACCGTTTCAAGAGACCCAGTACTTC

j_call: TRBJ2-5
v_call: TRBV18
d_call: -
clone_size: once
cdr3_aa: CASSPQGDRKETQYF
cdr3_nt: TGTGCCAGCTCACCACAGGGGGATCGAAAAGAGACCCAGTACTTC

j_call: TRBJ2-2
v_call: TRBV5-1
d_call: TRBD2
clone_size: -
cdr3_aa: CARSTRGGLNGELFF
cdr3_nt: TGCGCCCGCAGCACCCGGGGGGGGTTGAACGGGGAGCTGTTTTTT

j_call: TRBJ1-1
v_call: TRBV12-3/TRBV12-4
d_call: -
clone_size: -
cdr3_aa: CASLRRDGTEAFF
cdr3_nt: TGTGCCAGCCTGCGCAGGGATGGTACTGAAGCTTTCTTT

j_call: TRBJ1-3
v_call: TRBV11-2
d_call: -
clone_size: -
cdr3_aa: CASSTSPRDTIYF
cdr3_nt: TGTGCCAGCAGCACCTCACCTCGGGACACCATATATTTT

j_call: TRBJ2-7
v_call: TRBV29-1
d_call: -
clone_size: once
cdr3_aa: CSARDLGEQYF
cdr3_nt: TGCAGCGCCAGGGATTTAGGCGAGCAGTACTTC

j_call: TRBJ2-1
v_call: TRBV4-3
d_call: TRBD2
clone_size: once
cdr3_aa: CASSRGTSGGAYEQFF
cdr3_nt: TGCGCCAGCAGCCGTGGGACTAGCGGGGGGGCCTATGAGCAGTTCTTC

j_call: TRBJ2-1
v_call: TRBV19
d_call: TRBD1
clone_size: -
cdr3_aa: CASRLGTGRPNEQFF
cdr3_nt: TGTGCCAGTCGCCTAGGGACAGGGAGGCCAAATGAGCAGTTCTTC

j_call: TRBJ2-7
v_call: TRBV6-6
d_call: -
clone_size: -
cdr3_aa: CASSYAGSYEQYF
cdr3_nt: TGTGCCAGCAGTTATGCAGGATCCTACGAGCAGTACTTC

j_call: TRBJ1-4
v_call: TRBV27
d_call: -
clone_size: -
cdr3_aa: CASSLEAPGLYGEKLFF
cdr3_nt: TGTGCCAGCAGTTTAGAGGCGCCAGGGCTTTATGGAGAAAAACTGTTTTTT

j_call: TRBJ1-5
v_call: TRBV28
d_call: -
clone_size: -
cdr3_aa: CASKQPQANQPQHF
cdr3_nt: TGTGCCAGCAAACAGCCTCAGGCCAATCAGCCCCAGCATTTT

j_call: TRBJ2-1
v_call: TRBV4-1
d_call: TRBD2
clone_size: -
cdr3_aa: CASSLTPTSGFYNEQFF
cdr3_nt: TGCGCCAGCAGCCTTACCCCAACTAGCGGCTTCTACAATGAGCAGTTCTTC

j_call: TRBJ1-2
v_call: TRBV7-8
d_call: -
clone_size: -
cdr3_aa: CASSLERGLYGYTF
cdr3_nt: TGTGCCAGCAGCTTAGAACGGGGGTTGTATGGCTACACCTTC

j_call: TRBJ1-2
v_call: TRBV7-8
d_call: TRBD1
clone_size: few
cdr3_aa: CASSLGNRGHYGYTF
cdr3_nt: TGTGCCAGCAGCTTAGGCAACAGGGGACACTATGGCTACACCTTC

j_call: TRBJ1-3
v_call: TRBV18
d_call: TRBD1
clone_size: -
cdr3_aa: CASSPPSGQSPGNTIYF
cdr3_nt: TGTGCCAGCTCACCACCGTCGGGACAGTCCCCTGGAAACACCATATATTTT

j_call: TRBJ2-3
v_call: TRBV5-1
d_call: TRBD1
clone_size: -
cdr3_aa: CASSFSGQYTDTQYF
cdr3_nt: TGCGCCAGCAGCTTCTCGGGACAGTACACAGATACGCAGTATTTT

j_call: TRBJ1-1
v_call: TRBV5-8
d_call: -
clone_size: -
cdr3_aa: CASIPWSGQNTEAFF
cdr3_nt: TGTGCCAGCATCCCTTGGTCGGGACAGAACACTGAAGCTTTCTTT

j_call: TRBJ1-1
v_call: TRBV12-5
d_call: -
clone_size: -
cdr3_aa: CASGFPGSTEAFF
cdr3_nt: TGTGCTAGTGGTTTCCCGGGGAGCACTGAAGCTTTCTTT

j_call: TRBJ1-4
v_call: TRBV30
d_call: TRBD1
clone_size: -
cdr3_aa: CAWSVTGVDEKLFF
cdr3_nt: TGTGCCTGGAGTGTGACAGGGGTCGATGAAAAACTGTTTTTT

j_call: TRBJ2-7
v_call: TRBV13
d_call: TRBD2
clone_size: -
cdr3_aa: CASSLAGKQYF
cdr3_nt: TGTGCCAGCAGTCTAGCGGGAAAGCAGTACTTC

j_call: TRBJ2-5
v_call: TRBV9
d_call: -
clone_size: -
cdr3_aa: CASSDRSETQYF
cdr3_nt: TGTGCCAGCAGCGACCGGAGTGAGACCCAGTACTTC

j_call: TRBJ2-1
v_call: TRBV3-1/TRBV3-2
d_call: -
clone_size: -
cdr3_aa: CASSHWGGRDNEQFF
cdr3_nt: TGTGCCAGCAGCCATTGGGGGGGCAGGGACAATGAGCAGTTCTTC

j_call: TRBJ1-4
v_call: TRBV2
d_call: -
clone_size: -
cdr3_aa: CASIGRYPEKLFF
cdr3_nt: TGTGCCAGCATCGGCAGGTATCCTGAAAAACTGTTTTTT

j_call: TRBJ2-7
v_call: TRBV7-2
d_call: -
clone_size: -
cdr3_aa: CASSLGALSYEQYF
cdr3_nt: TGTGCCAGCAGCTTAGGAGCGCTTTCCTACGAGCAGTACTTC

j_call: TRBJ2-7
v_call: TRBV7-2
d_call: -
clone_size: few
cdr3_aa: CASADQASEQYF
cdr3_nt: TGTGCCAGCGCTGACCAGGCAAGCGAGCAGTACTTC

j_call: TRBJ1-1
v_call: TRBV2
d_call: -
clone_size: -
cdr3_aa: CATEGGTEAFF
cdr3_nt: TGTGCCACCGAGGGGGGGACTGAAGCTTTCTTT

j_call: TRBJ1-2
v_call: TRBV19
d_call: -
clone_size: -
cdr3_aa: CASSTPPAGQVDYGYTF
cdr3_nt: TGTGCCAGTAGTACCCCGCCTGCAGGTCAAGTGGACTATGGCTACACCTTC

j_call: TRBJ1-3
v_call: TRBV5-4
d_call: -
clone_size: -
cdr3_aa: CASSLGELGLNTIYF
cdr3_nt: TGTGCCAGCAGCTTGGGGGAGCTGGGTCTGAACACCATATATTTT

j_call: TRBJ2-5
v_call: TRBV9
d_call: -
clone_size: few
cdr3_aa: CASSVAAGSQETQYF
cdr3_nt: TGTGCCAGCAGCGTAGCTGCGGGGAGCCAAGAGACCCAGTACTTC

j_call: TRBJ2-2
v_call: TRBV11-3
d_call: -
clone_size: -
cdr3_aa: CASSAAGTLNTGELFF
cdr3_nt: TGTGCCAGCAGCGCCGCCGGGACACTCAACACCGGGGAGCTGTTTTTT

j_call: TRBJ1-2
v_call: TRBV5-4
d_call: TRBD1
clone_size: -
cdr3_aa: CASSRDRVYGYTF
cdr3_nt: TGTGCCAGCAGCCGCGACAGGGTCTATGGCTACACCTTC

j_call: TRBJ2-2
v_call: TRBV4-1
d_call: TRBD2
clone_size: -
cdr3_aa: CASCRLAGYGELFF
cdr3_nt: TGCGCCAGCTGCAGACTAGCGGGGTACGGGGAGCTGTTTTTT

j_call: TRBJ2-3
v_call: TRBV11-2
d_call: -
clone_size: -
cdr3_aa: CASSPGTDRNTQYF
cdr3_nt: TGTGCCAGCAGCCCCGGGACTGATAGAAATACGCAGTATTTT

j_call: TRBJ2-2
v_call: TRBV4-2
d_call: -
clone_size: -
cdr3_aa: CASSQGPRRGITGELFF
cdr3_nt: TGTGCCAGCAGCCAAGGTCCCCGGCGGGGAATCACCGGGGAGCTGTTTTTT

j_call: TRBJ1-1
v_call: TRBV19
d_call: -
clone_size: -
cdr3_aa: CASSDGHVTEAFF
cdr3_nt: TGTGCCAGTAGTGATGGACATGTGACTGAAGCTTTCTTT

j_call: TRBJ2-6
v_call: TRBV6-6
d_call: -
clone_size: -
cdr3_aa: CASSRQTGTGANVLTF
cdr3_nt: TGTGCCAGCAGTCGACAAACAGGGACTGGGGCCAACGTCCTGACTTTC

j_call: TRBJ2-3
v_call: TRBV29-1
d_call: -
clone_size: -
cdr3_aa: CSVEDPGTQYF
cdr3_nt: TGCAGCGTTGAAGATCCAGGTACGCAGTATTTT

j_call: TRBJ1-1
v_call: TRBV10-3
d_call: TRBD1
clone_size: -
cdr3_aa: CAIRDTKTGPEAFF
cdr3_nt: TGTGCCATCAGGGACACCAAGACAGGGCCTGAAGCTTTCTTT

j_call: TRBJ1-3
v_call: TRBV7-9
d_call: -
clone_size: -
cdr3_aa: CASSLLGMERIGNTIYF
cdr3_nt: TGTGCCAGCAGCTTATTAGGCATGGAGCGCATAGGAAACACCATATATTTT

j_call: TRBJ1-1
v_call: TRBV19
d_call: -
clone_size: -
cdr3_aa: CASSIVGAGEAFF
cdr3_nt: TGTGCCAGTAGTATAGTGGGGGCCGGAGAAGCTTTCTTT

j_call: TRBJ1-2
v_call: TRBV7-6
d_call: TRBD1
clone_size: -
cdr3_aa: CASSLGPGTGPYGYTF
cdr3_nt: TGTGCCAGCAGCTTAGGGCCAGGGACAGGCCCCTATGGCTACACCTTC